Listed below are T cell receptor beta chains from one sample, sequenced in a study of blood T cell repertoires in COVID-19. TCRdb's table, derived via immunoSEQ multiplex PCR, lists solely in-frame clones and lacks some. The table has about 250,000 clones, roughly 84% seen once; the top ten hold more than 6.5%. Material for sequencing was PBMCs or T cells enriched from blood (not recorded which). All receptors derive from a woman between 50 and 59 years old who had been exposed to COVID-19. CDR3s include the opening cysteine and the closing phenylalanine or tryptophan. A D gene is named only where the DNA matches it firmly. Rows give clone size only sometimes, using once, few, many, or a class for an expanded clone.

v_gene,abundance,j_gene,d_gene,CDR3nt,CDR3aa
TRBV19,.,TRBJ2-6,.,TGTGCCAGTAGGAAGGACAGCAACAACGTCCTGACTTTC,CASRKDSNNVLTF
TRBV19,many,TRBJ1-1,.,TGTGCCAGTAGTATAGAGGCGGTGAACACTGAAGCTTTCTTT,CASSIEAVNTEAFF
TRBV7-9,.,TRBJ2-3,.,TGTGCCAGCAGCCCCAGGGGCCCCTCTTCGGATACGCAGTATTTT,CASSPRGPSSDTQYF
TRBV9,.,TRBJ2-5,.,TGTGCCAGCAGCGTAGAGGCCGGGGTAGGGGAGACCCAGTACTTC,CASSVEAGVGETQYF
TRBV18,.,TRBJ1-1,.,TGTGCCAGCTCACCAAGACTGAAGAACACTGAAGCTTTCTTT,CASSPRLKNTEAFF
TRBV7-2,.,TRBJ1-2,.,TGTGCCAGCAGCTTAGCTTGGGCAGGGAATAACTATGGCTACACCTTC,CASSLAWAGNNYGYTF
TRBV18,.,TRBJ2-4,.,TGTGCCAGCTCACGCCGTGGGGACTCCGAAGGGGAAAACATTCAGTACTTC,CASSRRGDSEGENIQYF
TRBV11-2,.,TRBJ1-1,.,TGTGCCAGCAGCTTAGGGCAGGGGAGGGGGAACACTGAAGCTTTCTTT,CASSLGQGRGNTEAFF
TRBV7-9,.,TRBJ1-1,TRBD1,TGTGCCAGCAGCCCCGGGGCAGGGGGCATGAACACTGAAGCTTTCTTT,CASSPGAGGMNTEAFF
TRBV2,.,TRBJ1-5,TRBD1,TGTGCCAGCAGTACAACAGACAGGGCCAATCAGCCCCAGCATTTT,CASSTTDRANQPQHF
TRBV24-1,.,TRBJ1-6,.,TGTGCCACCAGTGGGGGGGGCCCCCGCCTCGCCAATAATTCACCCCTCCACTTT,CATSGGGPRLANNSPLHF
TRBV6-5,.,TRBJ1-1,TRBD1,TGTGCCAGCTCTCAGGACAGGGGCACTGAAGCTTTCTTT,CASSQDRGTEAFF
TRBV28,.,TRBJ1-1,.,TGTGCCAGCATTACAGGGTCGGGAATGGACACTGAAGCTTTCTTT,CASITGSGMDTEAFF
TRBV5-1,once,TRBJ1-2,TRBD1,TGCGCCAGCAGCGGGACAGGGGGTAACTATGGCTACACCTTC,CASSGTGGNYGYTF
TRBV12-3/TRBV12-4,once,TRBJ1-1,.,TGTGCCAGCAGCTCGACAGCGAACACTGAAGCTTTCTTT,CASSSTANTEAFF
TRBV6-1,.,TRBJ1-5,.,TGTGCCAGCAGTGAAAACGGTAGCAATCAGCCCCAGCATTTT,CASSENGSNQPQHF
TRBV24-1,.,TRBJ1-5,.,TGTGCCACCGGACAGAATAGCAATCAGCCCCAGCATTTT,CATGQNSNQPQHF
TRBV6-5,.,TRBJ1-2,TRBD1,TGTGCCAGCAGTTACCTCGGACAGGGAAAACATGGCTACACCTTC,CASSYLGQGKHGYTF
TRBV5-5,once,TRBJ1-6,TRBD1,TGTGCCAGCAGCTCAGGGGGGACCCCGGGAGATAATTCACCCCTCCACTTT,CASSSGGTPGDNSPLHF
TRBV30,.,TRBJ1-5,TRBD1,TGTGCCTGGAGTGGAGACAGGGACCAGCCCCAGCATTTT,CAWSGDRDQPQHF
TRBV7-8,.,TRBJ1-1,.,TGTGCCAGCACCGAGATGAACACTGAAGCTTTCTTT,CASTEMNTEAFF
TRBV4-2,.,TRBJ1-1,TRBD1,TGTGCCAGCAGCCAGGCCGGGACAGCGAACACTGAAGCTTTCTTT,CASSQAGTANTEAFF
TRBV7-9,.,TRBJ1-2,TRBD1,TGTGCCAGCAGCTCGGAGGACAGGGGAAGGTCCGGCTACACCTTC,CASSSEDRGRSGYTF
TRBV15,.,TRBJ1-5,TRBD1,TGTGCCACCAGCAGGGACAGGGTTTTGTTGGGCCAGCCCCAGCATTTT,CATSRDRVLLGQPQHF
TRBV4-3,once,TRBJ2-2,.,TGCGCCAGCAGCCCCACAGGGTTCTCAGCCGGGGAGCTGTTTTTT,CASSPTGFSAGELFF
TRBV30,.,TRBJ1-2,.,TGTGCCTGGACCAGAACCGGGATTCTAGGCTACACCTTC,CAWTRTGILGYTF
TRBV11-3,.,TRBJ2-1,.,TGTGCCAGCAGCTTAGAGGACAGAGATGAGCAGTTCTTC,CASSLEDRDEQFF
TRBV6-5,.,TRBJ1-1,TRBD1,TGTGCCAGCAATAAAGGGACAGGGTCCACTGAAGCTTTCTTT,CASNKGTGSTEAFF
TRBV28,.,TRBJ1-1,TRBD1,TGTGCCAGCAGTTTAGACAGGGATGGCCCTGAAGCTTTCTTT,CASSLDRDGPEAFF
TRBV5-1,.,TRBJ1-1,.,TGCGCCAGCAGCTTTGAAGGAGGGGACACTGAAGCTTTCTTT,CASSFEGGDTEAFF
TRBV19,.,TRBJ1-1,TRBD1,TGTGCCAGTAGTATGGACAGGGGGAACACTGAAGCTTTCTTT,CASSMDRGNTEAFF
TRBV25-1,.,TRBJ1-2,TRBD1,TGTGCCAGCACTCCCTCTGGACAGGTTAGGGTGGGCTACACCTTC,CASTPSGQVRVGYTF
TRBV7-9,.,TRBJ1-6,.,TGTGCCAGCAGCTTAGGGCCTTCACCCCTCCACTTT,CASSLGPSPLHF
TRBV7-2,.,TRBJ2-5,.,TGTGCCAGCAGCTTTTCCCTAGAAAGTAGGGAGACCCAGTACTTC,CASSFSLESRETQYF
TRBV6-2/TRBV6-3,.,TRBJ2-3,TRBD2,TGTGCCAGCAGTCAACTAGCGGGGGGGATTCGAAGCACAGATACGCAGTATTTT,CASSQLAGGIRSTDTQYF
TRBV30,.,TRBJ2-7,.,TGTGCCTGGAGTCAGGGCCGCGAGCAGTACTTC,CAWSQGREQYF
TRBV12-3/TRBV12-4,.,TRBJ1-1,.,TGTGCCAGCAGTCCCGAGATGGACACTGAAGCTTTCTTT,CASSPEMDTEAFF
TRBV21-1,.,TRBJ1-1,.,TGTGCCAGCAGCAAGGGACACCAAGCGGACACTGAAGCTTTCTTT,CASSKGHQADTEAFF
TRBV6-5,.,TRBJ1-3,.,TGTGCCAGCCAGGACTCACTGAGCTCTGGAAACACCATATATTTT,CASQDSLSSGNTIYF
TRBV19,.,TRBJ1-3,.,TGTGCCAGTAGTACTAGGGGAAACTCTGGAAACACCATATATTTT,CASSTRGNSGNTIYF